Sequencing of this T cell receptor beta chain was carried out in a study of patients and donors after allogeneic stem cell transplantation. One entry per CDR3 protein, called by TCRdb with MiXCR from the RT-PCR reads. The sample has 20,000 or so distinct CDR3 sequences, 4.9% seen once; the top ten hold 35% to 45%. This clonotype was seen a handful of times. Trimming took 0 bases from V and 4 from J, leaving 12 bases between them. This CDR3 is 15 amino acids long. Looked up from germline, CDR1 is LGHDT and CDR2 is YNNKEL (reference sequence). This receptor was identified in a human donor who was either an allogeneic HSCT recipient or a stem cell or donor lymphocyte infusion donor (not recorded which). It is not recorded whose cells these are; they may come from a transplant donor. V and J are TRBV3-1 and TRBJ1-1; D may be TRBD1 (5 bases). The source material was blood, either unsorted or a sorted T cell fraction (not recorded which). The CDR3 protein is CASSQDLPGGTEAFF. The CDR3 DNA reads TGTGCCAGCAGCCAAGATCTTCCGGGGGGCACTGAAGCTTTCTTT.